These 21 T cell receptor beta chains were sequenced from one sample in a study of metastatic and nonmetastatic thyroid tumors. Thyroid surgery was preceded by no treatment in any patient. Via MiXCR, TCRdb re-called the PCR reads. The data show roughly 98,000 clones, 14% to 15% seen once. Sequencing used blood. These receptor sequences come from a female donor with papillary thyroid cancer or a benign thyroid nodule (not recorded which). Some clones in this sample may be carry-over from other donors' samples.

This clone was detected many times. This chain joins TRBV20-1 and TRBJ1-6; 9 nucleotides agree with TRBD1. V shed 5 bases and J 10 bases; nucleotides not matched to a gene: 18. The CDR3 covers 17 residues. The V gene's germline CDR1 is DFQATT and CDR2 SNEGSKA (reference sequence). DNA for the CDR3: TGCAGTGCTCCCCGGGACAGGGCCGGTTGGGGTGACTCACCCCTCCACTTT. It codes for CSAPRDRAGWGDSPLHF.

J is TRBJ2-1 and V is TRBV4-3, with 12 bases lining up with TRBD2. Germline V CDR1 and CDR2: LGHNA, YSLEER. The CDR3 is 14 residues long. V was clipped by 5 bases and J by 10 bases; unmatched bases: 6. The CDR3: CASSSVLAGGEQFF. CDR3 nucleotides: TGCGCCAGCAGCTCCGTTCTAGCGGGAGGGGAGCAGTTCTTC.

This clone came up many times. This CDR3 reads CASSRSGGELFF. CDR3 DNA sequence: TGTGCCAGCAGCAGGAGTGGCGGGGAGCTGTTTTTT. The rearrangement links TRBV12-3 or TRBV12-4 to TRBJ2-2; D is unresolved. Deletions cut 6 bases from V and 7 bases from J, with 9 bases between. The CDR3 contains 12 residues.

This clone has ten or more counts. A much larger clone lies a single base off, so this may be a read error. Additional DNA sequences in this sample encode the identical CDR3. The chain has TRBV6-2 or TRBV6-3 and TRBJ1-5; D is unresolved. The CDR3 consists of 17 residues. With 4 bases removed from V and 2 bases from J, the gap between germline ends came to 18 bases. Germline values: CDR1 MNHEY, CDR2 SVGEGT. CDR3 nucleotide sequence: TGTGCCAGCAGTTCCCCCCCCGTTGGGCAGGGCAATCAGCCCCAGCATTTT. Translation gives CASSSPPVGQGNQPQHF.

This clone has a handful of counts. A much bigger clone sits one base away, suggesting this may be a read error. The chain uses TRBV20-1 and TRBJ1-1; TRBD1 might be the D (5 bases). Germline CDR1 and CDR2: DFQATT and SNEGSKA (reference sequence). The CDR3 is 12 residues long. The DNA of the CDR3 is TGCAGTGCTAGGGGGACCGGGGCTGAAGATTTCTTT. As protein: CSARGTGAEDFF.

This clone appeared many times. The CDR3 protein is CATQGRGNTEAFF. Written as DNA, the CDR3 is TGTGCCACCCAGGGGCGGGGGAACACTGAAGCTTTCTTT. The chain joins TRBV24-1 to TRBJ1-1; possible D gene TRBD1, 6 bases. This CDR3 spans 13 amino acids. V shed 9 bases and J shed 1 base, with 11 bases lying between them. The germline gives CDR1 KGHDR, CDR2 SFDVKD.

This clone was recorded many times. CDR3: CSALDPGGSAETQYF. The CDR3 DNA reads TGCAGTGCCCTCGATCCGGGGGGCTCAGCAGAGACCCAGTACTTC. This chain uses TRBV20-1 with TRBJ2-5, with a weak D call TRBD2 (7 bases). There are 15 residues in the CDR3. The ends were cut back, 6 bases at V and 4 bases at J, with 21 bases in the middle. Germline CDR1 is DFQATT and CDR2 is SNEGSKA (reference sequence).

Details on this clone: An end of the junction does not agree with germline; a read error may underlie this. The rearrangement links TRBV11-2 to TRBJ2-7, with a possible D match to TRBD2 (5 bases). Per the germline V gene, CDR1 is SGHAT and CDR2 is FQNNGV. The CDR3 extends over 18 amino acids. CDR3 DNA: TGTGCCAGCAGCCCCAATTGGTTTGGCGGGTCTCCGTCATACGAGCAGTCCTTC. Amino acids: CASSPNWFGGSPSYEQSF.

This clone has only a few counts. The chain uses TRBV28 and TRBJ2-1; D is ambiguous. Per germline, CDR1 MDHEN and CDR2 SYDVKM. This CDR3 spans 12 amino acids. The V end lost 8 bases, the J end lost 16 bases, and 21 bases lay between the germline ends. CDR3 protein: CASSLSGNERFF. The CDR3 bases are TGTGCCAGCTCGTTGTCGGGCAATGAGCGTTTCTTC.

This clone was seen ten or more times. This sequence joins TRBV20-1 and TRBJ2-3; 8 positions agree with TRBD2. CDR1 and CDR2 from the germline V gene are DFQATT and SNEGSKA (reference sequence). Trimming cost V 6 bases and J 8 bases; bases outside gene matches: 7. This CDR3 is 12 amino acids long. CDR3 DNA sequence: TGCAGTGCCGGGGGGGGCCGGAGTACGCAGTATTTT. Amino acid sequence: CSAGGGRSTQYF.

About this clone itself: The germline gene is not matched at one end of the junction; a read error may be the cause. The gene calls are TRBV6-1 and TRBJ2-7; TRBD2 agrees at 10 bases. Germline V lookup: CDR1 MNHNS, CDR2 SASEGT. The CDR3 has 15 amino acids. This chain's CDR3 is CASSPLAGATYGQYF. CDR3 bases: TGTGCCAGCAGCCCTCTAGCGGGGGCTACCTACGGGCAGTACTTC.

About this clone: One end of the junction varies from germline; a read error may be responsible. This chain uses TRBV12-3 or TRBV12-4 with TRBJ2-7; 12 bases map to TRBD2. This CDR3 region has 17 residues. Here the CDR3 reads CARREGGLAGSSYEQHF. CDR3 coding DNA: TGTGCCAGAAGGGAAGGGGGACTAGCGGGCAGCTCCTACGAGCAGCACTTC.

This clone was found many times. V gene TRBV3-1 combines with J gene TRBJ1-2, with D uncertain. The V end lost 3 bases, the J end lost 8 bases, and 13 bases lay between the germline ends. This CDR3 is built from 13 residues. From germline, CDR1 is LGHDT and CDR2 YNNKEL (reference sequence). The CDR3 DNA is TGTGCCAGCAGCCAGACGGAGCGGGGAGGCTACACCTTC. Its protein product is CASSQTERGGYTF.

This clone was observed a few times. The V call is TRBV12-3 or TRBV12-4, the J call TRBJ1-2; D uncertain. The V end lost 3 bases, the J end lost 11 bases, and 16 bases lay between the germline ends. The length of the CDR3 is 13 residues. The CDR3, as DNA: TGTGCCAGCAGTTTTAAGAGGGAGGGTGTTTACACCTTC. This sequence encodes CASSFKREGVYTF.

This clone was counted ten times or more. This may arise from a read error, as a much more abundant clone is one base away. The gene calls are TRBV27 and TRBJ2-7; D is uncertain. The CDR3 has 13 residues. From germline, CDR1 is MNHEY and CDR2 SMNVEV (reference sequence). Here the CDR3 reads CASRAQDNYGQYF. The CDR3, as DNA: TGTGCCAGCAGGGCTCAGGATAACTACGGGCAGTACTTC.

This clone has a count of ten or more. The same CDR3 also results from other DNA sequences found in this sample. The CDR3 coding sequence is TGTGCCAGCAGTCCCCAAGCAGATACGCAGTATTTT. This sequence encodes CASSPQADTQYF. V and J are TRBV28 and TRBJ2-3; no reliable D call. Per the germline V gene, CDR1 is MDHEN and CDR2 is SYDVKM. The CDR3 sequence is 12 residues long. Trimming cost V 5 bases and J 4 bases, with 7 bases left between them.

This clone showed up many times. The V call is TRBV6-1, the J call TRBJ2-7; D not certain. The CDR3 extends over 14 amino acids. V lost 1 base to trimming and J lost 1 base, with 8 bases between them. Germline-derived CDR1 and CDR2 are MNHNS and SASEGT. CDR3 bases: TGTGCCAGCAGTGAAGGGTCTGGTTCCTACGAGCAGTACTTC. Its translation: CASSEGSGSYEQYF.

This clone was recorded many times. The chain recombines TRBV6-1 with TRBJ2-2; 8 bases are a match to TRBD2. The CDR3 consists of 14 residues. V lost 5 bases and J lost 6; bases outside the gene matches: 5. Per germline, CDR1 MNHNS and CDR2 SASEGT. The CDR3 DNA reads TGTGCCAGCAGTAGCCCAGCGGGGGCCGGGGAGCTGTTTTTT. It is translated as CASSSPAGAGELFF.

This clone was observed at least ten times. Within the sample, other DNA sequences also encode this same CDR3. The CDR3 nucleotides are TGCAGTGCTAGACTACAGGGGCGGGGAGAGACCCAGTACTTC. It specifies CSARLQGRGETQYF. The rearrangement uses TRBV20-1 and TRBJ2-5, with a weak D call TRBD1 (7 bases). CDR1 and CDR2 from the germline V gene are DFQATT and SNEGSKA (reference sequence). This CDR3 is 14 amino acids long. The V and J ends lost 2 bases and 4 bases respectively, with 14 bases between them.

As concerns this clone: One end of the junction is discordant with germline, which a read error may explain. The gene calls are TRBV2 and TRBJ2-7, with 7 bases aligning to TRBD1. This CDR3 spans 15 amino acids. Germline loops: CDR1 SNHLY, CDR2 FYNNEI. The CDR3 loop reads CATSPPRQGQYEQYF. In DNA form, the CDR3 reads TGTGCCACCAGTCCCCCTCGACAGGGTCAGTACGAGCAGTACTTC. The complete variable domain, with remaining parts taken from reference TRBV2 and TRBJ2-7, reads EPEVTQTPSHQVTQMGQEVILRCVPISNHLYFYWYRQILGQKVEFLVSFYNNEISEKSEIFDDQFSVERPDGSNFTLKIRSTKLEDSAMYFCATSPPRQGQYEQYFGPGTRLTVT.

About this clone: This may arise from a read error, as a much more abundant clone is one base away. The chain is built from TRBV5-6 and TRBJ2-2, with a tentative D call TRBD2 (5 bases). CDR1 and CDR2 from the germline V gene are SGHDT and YYEEEE. CDR3 size: 11 residues. This chain's CDR3 is CASSATGDLFF. In DNA form, the CDR3 reads TGTGCCAGCAGCGCCACCGGGGATCTGTTTTTT.